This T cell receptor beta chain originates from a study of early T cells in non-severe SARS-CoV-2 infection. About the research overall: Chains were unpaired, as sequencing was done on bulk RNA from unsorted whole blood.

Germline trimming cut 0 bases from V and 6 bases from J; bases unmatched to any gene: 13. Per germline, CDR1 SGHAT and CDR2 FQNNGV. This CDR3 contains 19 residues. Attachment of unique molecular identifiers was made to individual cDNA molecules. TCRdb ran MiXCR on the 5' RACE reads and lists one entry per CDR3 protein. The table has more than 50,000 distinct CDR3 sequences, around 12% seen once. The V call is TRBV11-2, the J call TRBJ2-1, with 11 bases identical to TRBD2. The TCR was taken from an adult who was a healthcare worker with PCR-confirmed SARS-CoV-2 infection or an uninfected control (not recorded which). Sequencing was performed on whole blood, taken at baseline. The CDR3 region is CASSLDHRLAGSGFNEQFF. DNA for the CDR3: TGTGCCAGCAGCTTAGATCACCGACTAGCGGGGTCGGGTTTCAATGAGCAGTTCTTC. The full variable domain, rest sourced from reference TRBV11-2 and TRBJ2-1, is EAGVAQSPRYKIIEKRQSVAFWCNPISGHATLYWYQQILGQGPKLLIQFQNNGVVDDSQLPKDRFSAERLKGVDSTLKIQPAKLEDSAVYLCASSLDHRLAGSGFNEQFFGPGTRLTVL.